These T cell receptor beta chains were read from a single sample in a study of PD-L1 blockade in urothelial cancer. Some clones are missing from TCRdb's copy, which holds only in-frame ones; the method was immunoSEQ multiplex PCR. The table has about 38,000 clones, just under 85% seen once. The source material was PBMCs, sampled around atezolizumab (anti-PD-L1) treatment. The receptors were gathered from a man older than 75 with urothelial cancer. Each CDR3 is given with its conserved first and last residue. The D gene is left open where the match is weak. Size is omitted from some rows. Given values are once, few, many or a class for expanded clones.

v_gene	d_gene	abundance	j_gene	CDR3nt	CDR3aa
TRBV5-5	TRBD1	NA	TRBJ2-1	TGTGCCAGCAGCTTGGTTGGACAGGAGGCGTACAATGAGCAGTTCTTC	CASSLVGQEAYNEQFF
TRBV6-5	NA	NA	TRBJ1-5	TGTGCCAGCAGATCTGCAGGAAGCAATCAGCCCCAGCATTTT	CASRSAGSNQPQHF
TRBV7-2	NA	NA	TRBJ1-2	TGTGCCAGCAGCTTAGCGTCAGGGACTAACTATGGCTACACCTTC	CASSLASGTNYGYTF
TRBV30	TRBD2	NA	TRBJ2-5	TGTGCCTGGGGGACTAGCGGAACCCAAGAGACCCAGTACTTC	CAWGTSGTQETQYF
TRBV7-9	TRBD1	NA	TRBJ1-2	TGTGCCAGCAGCCCCAGGACAGGAACTAACTATGGCTACACCTTC	CASSPRTGTNYGYTF
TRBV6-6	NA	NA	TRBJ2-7	TGTGCCAGCAGGTCACAGGGTTCCGGTTACGAGCAGTACTTC	CASRSQGSGYEQYF
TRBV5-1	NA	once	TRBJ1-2	TGCGCCAGCAGCTTGTCGGCTAACTATGGCTACACCTTC	CASSLSANYGYTF
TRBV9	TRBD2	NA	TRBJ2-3	TGTGCCAGCAGCGTACTCGCGGGAGTCAGCACAGATACGCAGTATTTT	CASSVLAGVSTDTQYF
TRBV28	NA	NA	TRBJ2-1	TGTGCCAGCAACCTCCAAGTGAGGATCGATGAGCAGTTCTTC	CASNLQVRIDEQFF
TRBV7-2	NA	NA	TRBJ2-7	TGTGCCAGCAGCTTGGAGTCTAGCCGACGATACGTCCACGAGCAGTACTTC	CASSLESSRRYVHEQYF
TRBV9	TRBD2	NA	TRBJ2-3	TGTGCCAGCAGCGTTCAACCGGGACTAGCGGGAGTTGGAGATACGCAGTATTTT	CASSVQPGLAGVGDTQYF
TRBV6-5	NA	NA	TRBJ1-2	TGTGCCAGCAGTTACAGGGGGGGCTATGGCTACACCTTC	CASSYRGGYGYTF
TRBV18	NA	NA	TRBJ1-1	TGTGCCAGCTCACCGAGGGGGGGCCTCAAGGGGACTGAAGCTTTCTTT	CASSPRGGLKGTEAFF
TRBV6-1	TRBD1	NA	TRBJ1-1	TGTGCCAGCAGTCAAGCGGCCGGACAGGGTAACACTGAAGCTTTCTTT	CASSQAAGQGNTEAFF
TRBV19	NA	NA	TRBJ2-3	TGTGCCAGTAGGAAAGTTGAGGTCGACACAGATACGCAGTATTTT	CASRKVEVDTDTQYF
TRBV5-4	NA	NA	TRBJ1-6	TGTGCCAGCGCCGTTCTCCAGGGTGAACCCCTCCACTTT	CASAVLQGEPLHF
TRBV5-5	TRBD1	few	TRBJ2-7	TGTGCCAGCAGCTTCCTTACAGGGGCATCTGACTACGAGCAGTACTTC	CASSFLTGASDYEQYF
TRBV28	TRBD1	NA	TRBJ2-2	TGTGCCACAGGACAGGGGCTGAACACCGGGGAGCTGTTTTTT	CATGQGLNTGELFF
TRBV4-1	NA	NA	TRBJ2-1	TGCGCCAGCAGCCAAGAGGGGGCTAGCCCCTACAATGAGCAGTTCTTC	CASSQEGASPYNEQFF
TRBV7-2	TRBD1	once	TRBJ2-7	TGTGCCAGCAGCCCCGACAGGGGTAGACTTACGAGGCAGTACTTC	CASSPDRGRLTRQYF
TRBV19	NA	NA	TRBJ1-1	TGTGCCAGTAGTCAACAGAGATCTGAAGCTTTCTTT	CASSQQRSEAFF
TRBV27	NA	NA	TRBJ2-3	TGTGCCAGCGGAGGGAGGCGAGTCACAGATACGCAGTATTTT	CASGGRRVTDTQYF
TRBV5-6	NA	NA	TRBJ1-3	TGTGCCAGCAGCTTGGGTGACAGGTTACGTGGAAACACCATATATTTT	CASSLGDRLRGNTIYF
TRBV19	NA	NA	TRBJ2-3	TGTGCCAGTAGTACCCAGCGGAGGAGCACAGATACGCAGTATTTT	CASSTQRRSTDTQYF
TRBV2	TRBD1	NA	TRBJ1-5	TGTGCCAGCAGCCGGGCCCGGGACAGGGTTGATCAGCCCCAGCATTTT	CASSRARDRVDQPQHF